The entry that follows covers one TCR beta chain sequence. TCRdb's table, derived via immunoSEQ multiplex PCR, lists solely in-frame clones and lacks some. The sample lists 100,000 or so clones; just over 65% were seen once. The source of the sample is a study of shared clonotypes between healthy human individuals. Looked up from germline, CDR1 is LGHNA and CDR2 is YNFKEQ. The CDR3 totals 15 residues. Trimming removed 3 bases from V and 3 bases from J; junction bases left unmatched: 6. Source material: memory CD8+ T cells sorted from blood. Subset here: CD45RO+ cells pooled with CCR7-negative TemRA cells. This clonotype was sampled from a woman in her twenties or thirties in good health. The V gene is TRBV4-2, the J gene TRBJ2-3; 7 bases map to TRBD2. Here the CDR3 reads CASSHTEGGTDTQYF. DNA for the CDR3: TGTGCCAGCAGCCACACAGAGGGAGGGACAGATACGCAGTATTTT.